These 14 T cell receptor beta chains originate from one sample sequenced in a study of shared clonotypes between healthy human individuals. CD45RO-negative, CCR7-selected cells formed the naive CD8 fraction, which excluded terminally differentiated effector memory CD45RA+ cells. Sequencing was performed with immunoSEQ multiplex PCR; in TCRdb, only in-frame clones are kept and a portion is missing. The sample includes about 2.1 million clones, around 93% of them seen just once. Sequencing was carried out using naive CD8+ T cells from PBMCs. The origin of the receptors is a man aged 18 to 35 in good health. Some clones in this sample may be carry-over from other donors' samples.

The sample holds one count of this clone. This rearrangement joins TRBV28 to TRBJ2-7; 8 positions agree with TRBD1. V gave up 6 bases and J gave up 5 bases; unmatched junction bases: 12. Germline CDR1 and CDR2: MDHEN and SYDVKM. There are 15 residues in the CDR3. CDR3 DNA: TGTGCCAGCAGCCCCATCGGACAGGGTAGCAACGAGCAGTACTTC. This gives the protein CASSPIGQGSNEQYF.

Worth noting for this clone: Other DNA sequences of this sample code for an identical CDR3. This chain uses TRBV4-3 with TRBJ2-3; D is unclear. Germline-derived CDR1 and CDR2 are LGHNA and YSLEER. CDR3 length equals 13 residues. Trimming took 1 base from V and 3 from J, leaving 5 bases between them. CDR3: CASSQGSTDTQYF. The CDR3 nucleotides are TGCGCCAGCAGCCAAGGATCGACAGATACGCAGTATTTT.

The chain couples TRBV19 to TRBJ2-5, with a tentative D call TRBD2 (7 bases). CDR1 and CDR2 (germline): LNHDA, SQIVND (reference sequence). The CDR3 is 14 amino acids. V lost 5 bases and J 5 bases, leaving 15 bases between the germline ends. CDR3 in amino acids: CASSQRGGGETQYF. The CDR3 DNA is TGTGCCAGTAGTCAACGAGGGGGAGGGGAGACCCAGTACTTC.

The CDR3 protein is CASSMKGSYEQYF. The CDR3 region has the DNA TGCGCCAGCAGCATGAAGGGGTCCTACGAGCAGTACTTC. The chain uses TRBV4-1 and TRBJ2-7; tentative D call: TRBD1 (5 bases). CDR3 size: 13 residues. The V end was cut by 5 bases, the J end by 1 base, with 9 bases between. CDR1 and CDR2 (germline): MGHRA, YSYEKL.

The chain carries TRBV5-6 and TRBJ1-1; 8 bases are a match to TRBD1. Looked up from germline, CDR1 is SGHDT and CDR2 is YYEEEE. The V and J ends lost 4 bases and 6 bases, in that order; junction bases with no gene match: 14. The CDR3 is made up of 16 amino acids. The CDR3 region has the DNA TGTGCCAGCAGCGTCTATCTGCAGGGGGCTTACGCTGAAGCTTTCTTT. It specifies CASSVYLQGAYAEAFF.

This rearrangement joins TRBV7-2 to TRBJ1-2; 7 bases fit TRBD1. CDR1 and CDR2 from the germline V gene are SGHTA and FQGNSA. This CDR3 region has 13 residues. J was trimmed by 8 bases and V by 1 base; bases with no gene match: 4. CDR3 sequence reads: CASSLGQGEGYTF. The CDR3 DNA follows: TGTGCCAGCAGCTTAGGACAGGGAGAAGGCTACACCTTC.

For the CDR3, the DNA is TGTGCCAGCAGTGAAGCGCTAGGGACAGGGATCTCTGGGGCCAACGTCCTGACTTTC. It is translated as CASSEALGTGISGANVLTF. This chain links TRBV6-1 with TRBJ2-6; 9 bases map to TRBD1. With 0 bases clipped from V and 0 bases from J, the junction kept 6 bases outside the gene matches. Germline-derived CDR1 and CDR2 are MNHNS and SASEGT. The CDR3 consists of 19 residues.

The chain uses TRBV2 and TRBJ2-7; D unresolved. The germline CDR1 and CDR2 sequences are SNHLY and FYNNEI. The V end was cut by 5 bases, the J end by 2 bases, with 10 bases between. This CDR3 region has 13 residues. The CDR3 nucleotides read TGTGCCAGCAGTCCCCAATTAACCTACGAGCAGTACTTC. Translation gives CASSPQLTYEQYF.

The V gene is TRBV5-1, the J gene TRBJ2-3, with 7 bases fitting TRBD1. The germline gives CDR1 SGHRS, CDR2 YFSETQ. V shed 0 bases, J shed 2 bases, and the junction held 3 bases outside the gene matches. This CDR3 is 15 amino acids long. This chain's CDR3 is CASSLETGLTDTQYF. CDR3 coding DNA: TGCGCCAGCAGCTTGGAGACAGGGCTCACAGATACGCAGTATTTT.

The CDR3 spells CASSPTPGQGNEKLFF. The CDR3 coding sequence is TGTGCCAGCTCACCAACACCGGGACAGGGGAATGAAAAACTGTTTTTT. The rearrangement links TRBV18 to TRBJ1-4; 10 bases match TRBD1. The CDR3 covers 16 residues. CDR1 is KGHSH, CDR2 LQKENI, per germline. V lost 2 bases and J lost 5; bases outside the gene matches: 5.

V and J are TRBV11-2 and TRBJ1-2; D ambiguous. V was trimmed by 4 bases and J by 0 bases, leaving 12 bases between them. Germline CDR1 is SGHAT and CDR2 is FQNNGV. The CDR3 covers 15 residues. This chain's CDR3 is CASSSTPSPNYGYTF. The CDR3 region has the DNA TGTGCCAGCAGCTCAACCCCGTCTCCTAACTATGGCTACACCTTC.

This chain connects TRBV7-6 to TRBJ2-7; no firm D call. V dropped 1 base and J dropped 4 bases, with 14 bases sitting between them. The CDR3 extends over 15 amino acids. CDR1 and CDR2 from the germline V gene are SGHVS and FNYEAQ. The CDR3 sequence is CASSLGLGLGYEQYF. CDR3 DNA sequence: TGTGCCAGCAGCTTAGGTTTAGGGCTGGGGTACGAGCAGTACTTC.

This rearrangement joins TRBV6-6 to TRBJ1-3, with TRBD1 matching 10 bases. J lost 8 bases, V lost 8 bases, and 6 bases had no gene match. Per germline, CDR1 MNHNY and CDR2 SVGAGI (reference sequence). There are 13 residues in the CDR3. The CDR3 protein is CASGQGVHDTIYF. CDR3 nucleotide sequence: TGTGCCAGCGGACAGGGGGTTCATGACACCATATATTTT.

This clone has more than one count but fewer than ten. The CDR3 DNA reads TGTGCCAGCGGCCCCCTTTTGGGGCGGGACAATCAGCCCCAGCATTTT. Protein: CASGPLLGRDNQPQHF. J is TRBJ1-5 and V is TRBV7-9, with D maybe TRBD1 (5 bases). The CDR3 loop spans 16 amino acids. Germline CDR1 and CDR2: SEHNR and FQNEAQ (reference sequence). Trimming took 8 bases from V and 3 from J, leaving 20 bases between them. The complete variable domain, with remaining parts taken from reference TRBV7-9 and TRBJ1-5, reads DTGVSQNPRHKITKRGQNVTFRCDPISEHNRLYWYRQTLGQGPEFLTYFQNEAQLEKSRLLSDRFSAERPKGSFSTLEIQRTEQGDSAMYLCASGPLLGRDNQPQHFGDGTRLSIL.